Below, 23 T cell receptor beta chains from the same sample are listed, as sequenced in a study of early T cells in non-severe SARS-CoV-2 infection. TCRdb passed the 5' RACE reads through MiXCR, listing each CDR3 protein once. Here the sample spans 80,000 to 100,000 distinct CDR3 sequences, approximately 11% being singletons. This specimen was whole blood, taken at baseline. The receptors shown here come from an adult who was a healthcare worker with PCR-confirmed SARS-CoV-2 infection or an uninfected control (not recorded which).

This clonotype has ten or more counts. The rearrangement links TRBV7-9 to TRBJ1-5, with D perhaps TRBD1 (5 bases). Germline CDR1 and CDR2: SEHNR and FQNEAQ (reference sequence). V was trimmed by 5 bases and J by 1 base, leaving 12 bases between them. The CDR3 runs 15 residues. CDR3 DNA sequence: TGTGCCAGCAGCGCCGACCGGGACAGCAATCAGCCCCAGCATTTT. Amino acid sequence: CASSADRDSNQPQHF. The full variable domain, its missing parts supplied by reference TRBV7-9 and TRBJ1-5, is DTGVSQNPRHKITKRGQNVTFRCDPISEHNRLYWYRQTLGQGPEFLTYFQNEAQLEKSRLLSDRFSAERPKGSFSTLEIQRTEQGDSAMYLCASSADRDSNQPQHFGDGTRLSIL.

This clonotype has ten or more counts. The rearrangement joins TRBV11-2 to TRBJ2-3, with D maybe TRBD2 (7 bases). Germline lookup yields CDR1 SGHAT and CDR2 FQNNGV. V gave up 3 bases and J gave up 1 base, with 11 bases separating them. The CDR3 covers 15 residues. The CDR3 DNA is TGTGCCAGCAGCTTGGGGGGGCGAGGCACAGATACGCAGTATTTT. Encoded protein: CASSLGGRGTDTQYF.

This clonotype was seen ten or more times. The chain employs TRBV6-1 and TRBJ2-7, with 7 bases fitting TRBD1. With V trimmed by 4 bases and J by 2 bases, 8 bases remained unmatched. The germline V gene has CDR1 MNHNS and CDR2 SASEGT. The CDR3 sequence is 15 residues long. This CDR3 is CASSVPTGTPYEQYF. In DNA form, the CDR3 reads TGTGCCAGCAGTGTACCGACAGGGACCCCCTACGAGCAGTACTTC.

This sequence joins TRBV18 and TRBJ1-2, with D uncertain. Germline-derived CDR1 and CDR2 are KGHSH and LQKENI. The CDR3 sequence is 14 residues long. V was shortened by 4 bases and J by 1 base, with 10 bases between the two germline ends. CDR3 DNA: TGTGCCAGCTCACTGGAGGTGAATAACTATGGCTACACCTTC. It is translated as CASSLEVNNYGYTF.

This clonotype was observed at least ten times. The rearrangement links TRBV7-8 to TRBJ2-7; D possibly corresponds to TRBD2 (5 bases). The CDR3 contains 11 residues. Trimming removed 5 bases at V and 5 bases at J, with 7 bases between. Germline V gene lookup returns CDR1 SGHVS and CDR2 FQNEAQ. The CDR3 here is CASSPGDEQYF. DNA for the CDR3: TGTGCCAGCAGCCCCGGGGACGAGCAGTACTTC. The full variable domain, rest sourced from reference TRBV7-8 and TRBJ2-7, is GAGVSQSPRYKVAKRGQDVALRCDPISGHVSLFWYQQALGQGPEFLTYFQNEAQLDKSGLPSDRFFAERPEGSVSTLKIQRTQQEDSAVYLCASSPGDEQYFGPGTRLTVT.

This chain links TRBV5-8 with TRBJ1-1, with D possibly matching TRBD1 (5 bases). The CDR3 loop spans 13 amino acids. The germline V gene has CDR1 SGHTS and CDR2 YDEGEE. V was pared by 6 bases and J by 7 bases, with 16 bases between. CDR3 DNA sequence: TGTGCCAGCACACTCCTGGGACGGAATGAAGCTTTCTTT. Translation gives CASTLLGRNEAFF.

This chain links TRBV9 with TRBJ2-2; D is unresolved. CDR3 size: 14 residues. CDR1 is SGDLS, CDR2 YYNGEE, per germline. V lost 0 bases and J 10 bases, leaving 13 bases between the germline ends. For the CDR3, the DNA is TGTGCCAGCAGCGTAGAACAACCTGCCCTGGAGCTGTTTTTT. Translation gives CASSVEQPALELFF. Full variable domain (outside the CDR3, taken from reference TRBV9 and TRBJ2-2): DSGVTQTPKHLITATGQRVTLRCSPRSGDLSVYWYQQSLDQGLQFLIQYYNGEERAKGNILERFSAQQFPDLHSELNLSSLELGDSALYFCASSVEQPALELFFGEGSRLTVL.

This clonotype was recorded at least ten times. This rearrangement joins TRBV4-1 to TRBJ1-2; D gene uncertain. The V and J ends lost 1 base and 2 bases respectively, with 5 bases between them. Germline lookup yields CDR1 MGHRA and CDR2 YSYEKL. This CDR3 is 13 amino acids long. The CDR3 protein is CASSQAQNYGYTF. In DNA form, the CDR3 reads TGCGCCAGCAGCCAAGCACAGAACTATGGCTACACCTTC.

This chain connects TRBV18 to TRBJ1-2; D call uncertain. The CDR3 contains 12 residues. V was pared by 6 bases and J by 8 bases, with 13 bases between. CDR1 is KGHSH and CDR2 is LQKENI in the germline V gene. CDR3 nucleotides: TGTGCCAGCTCCCTGGGAACGGGGGGCTACACCTTC. It translates to CASSLGTGGYTF. Supplemented by reference TRBV18 and TRBJ1-2, the full variable domain reads NAGVMQNPRHLVRRRGQEARLRCSPMKGHSHVYWYRQLPEEGLKFMVYLQKENIIDESGMPKERFSAEFPKEGPSILRIQQVVRGDSAAYFCASSLGTGGYTFGSGTRLTVV.

The table lists this clonotype with a few counts. CDR3 in DNA: TGTGCCAGCAAGTTAATACCGTCCACCGGGGAGCTGTTTTTT. The encoded protein is CASKLIPSTGELFF. This sequence joins TRBV7-2 and TRBJ2-2, with D uncertain. The germline V and J ends were trimmed by 7 bases and 4 bases, with 13 bases remaining between them. The length of the CDR3 is 14 residues. The germline V gene encodes CDR1 SGHTA and CDR2 FQGNSA.

This clonotype has only a few counts. The chain combines TRBV6-5 with TRBJ1-1; D call uncertain. Trimming took off 6 bases at V and 4 bases at J, with 6 bases between the two ends. The CDR3 extends over 11 amino acids. Per the germline V gene, CDR1 is MNHEY and CDR2 is SVGAGI. In DNA form, the CDR3 reads TGTGCCAGCAGGGAGGGCACTGAAGCTTTCTTT. This sequence encodes CASREGTEAFF.

This clonotype has at least ten counts. The chain combines TRBV10-3 with TRBJ2-5; 8 bases map to TRBD1. Per the germline V gene, CDR1 is ENHRY and CDR2 is SYGVKD. V shed 4 bases and J 2 bases; nucleotides not matched to a gene: 6. The CDR3 has 15 amino acids. The CDR3 reads CAISASTGDQETQYF. CDR3 in DNA: TGTGCCATCAGTGCCTCGACAGGGGATCAAGAGACCCAGTACTTC.

This clonotype was counted at least ten times. The chain joins TRBV18 to TRBJ1-1; D uncertain. The CDR3 is 14 amino acids. V lost 3 bases, J lost 4 bases, and 12 bases lay in between. The germline V gene has CDR1 KGHSH and CDR2 LQKENI. In nucleotides, the CDR3 is TGTGCCAGCTCACCGGAAGGTTCCGGCACTGAAGCTTTCTTT. This encodes CASSPEGSGTEAFF. Combining the CDR3 with reference TRBV18 and TRBJ1-1 gives the whole variable domain NAGVMQNPRHLVRRRGQEARLRCSPMKGHSHVYWYRQLPEEGLKFMVYLQKENIIDESGMPKERFSAEFPKEGPSILRIQQVVRGDSAAYFCASSPEGSGTEAFFGQGTRLTVV.

This clonotype has just a few counts. This chain uses TRBV19 with TRBJ2-3, with TRBD2 matching 14 bases. CDR1 is LNHDA, CDR2 SQIVND, per germline (reference sequence). The V gene end was trimmed by 7 bases and the J gene end by 4 bases; junction bases not matched to a gene: 7. CDR3 length: 16 amino acids. The CDR3 coding sequence is TGTGCCAGTACCAGGACTAGCGGGGGGTACGCAGATACGCAGTATTTT. Translation: CASTRTSGGYADTQYF. Full variable domain (rest looked up from reference TRBV19 and TRBJ2-3): DGGITQSPKYLFRKEGQNVTLSCEQNLNHDAMYWYRQDPGQGLRLIYYSQIVNDFQKGDIAEGYSVSREKKESFPLTVTSAQKNPTAFYLCASTRTSGGYADTQYFGPGTRLTVL.

The J gene is TRBJ2-7, the V gene TRBV5-1; 8 bases fit TRBD2. The CDR3 extends over 16 amino acids. The germline V gene has CDR1 SGHRS and CDR2 YFSETQ. The V and J ends lost 2 bases and 6 bases, in that order; junction bases with no gene match: 13. CDR3 DNA sequence: TGCGCCAGCAGCTTCTCGACCGGACGGGAGGGAGGCGAGCAGTACTTC. As protein: CASSFSTGREGGEQYF.

This clonotype was detected a few times. This chain joins TRBV21-1 and TRBJ1-2. TRBV21-1 is recorded as a pseudogene. This CDR3 region has 14 residues. The chain's CDR3 is CASSDGPSGYGYTF. Here the CDR3 DNA reads TGTGCCAGCAGCGATGGGCCTTCGGGCTATGGCTACACCTTC.

This clonotype came up many times. The V call is TRBV20-1, the J call TRBJ2-3; D call uncertain. Germline V CDR1 and CDR2: DFQATT, SNEGSKA (reference sequence). Between the trimmed V and J ends, which lost 4 bases and 8 bases, there was a span of 16 bases. The CDR3 runs to 13 residues. The CDR3 DNA reads TGCAGTGCTACGGACGTAGGCTGGGGTACGCAGTATTTT. Its protein product is CSATDVGWGTQYF.

This chain joins TRBV20-1 and TRBJ2-7, with a tentative D call TRBD2 (5 bases). The germline CDR1 and CDR2 sequences are DFQATT and SNEGSKA (reference sequence). Trimming took off 5 bases at V and 4 bases at J, with 15 bases between the two ends. The CDR3 consists of 13 residues. Written as DNA, the CDR3 is TGCAGTGCTGCTGCGGACTTGGGGTACGAGCAGTACTTC. Protein sequence: CSAAADLGYEQYF.

This clonotype was seen many times. The chain is built from TRBV18 and TRBJ2-3; D may be TRBD1 (6 bases). In germline, CDR1 is KGHSH, CDR2 LQKENI. The germline V and J ends were trimmed by 4 bases and 5 bases, with 19 bases remaining between them. The CDR3 contains 16 residues. The CDR3 DNA follows: TGTGCCAGCTCACTACGAATAACAGGGATGGGAGATACGCAGTATTTT. Its translation is CASSLRITGMGDTQYF.

The chain carries TRBV21-1 and TRBJ2-2. TRBV21-1 is described as a pseudogene. The CDR3 covers 11 residues. DNA for the CDR3: TGTGCCAGCAGCAAAGTGAGGGAGCTGTTTTTT. It encodes CASSKVRELFF.

The J gene is TRBJ2-7, the V gene TRBV4-1; 8 nucleotides align to TRBD2. J gave up 6 bases and V 0 bases, and 7 bases lay outside the gene matches. Germline loops: CDR1 MGHRA, CDR2 YSYEKL. The length of the CDR3 is 15 residues. CDR3 amino acids: CASSQEAREGLEQYF. The CDR3 DNA is TGCGCCAGCAGCCAAGAAGCACGGGAGGGCCTCGAGCAGTACTTC.

This clonotype was counted a few times. V gene TRBV7-2 combines with J gene TRBJ2-7, with D unresolved. CDR3 length: 16 residues. The V and J ends lost 5 bases and 0 bases respectively, with 17 bases between them. Germline CDR1 SGHTA, CDR2 FQGNSA. The CDR3 nucleotides are TGTGCCAGCAGCCCCACCGGACGCCTGAGCTCCTACGAGCAGTACTTC. Protein: CASSPTGRLSSYEQYF.

This chain connects TRBV6-6 to TRBJ2-5; 13 bases match TRBD2. Germline CDR1 reads MNHNY; CDR2 reads SVGAGI (reference sequence). This CDR3 is built from 18 residues. J lost 4 bases, V lost 7 bases, and 15 bases had no gene match. The CDR3 DNA is TGTGCCAGCACCCCGGGGGGACTAGCGGGGCCCAGTTCAGAGACCCAGTACTTC. The encoded protein is CASTPGGLAGPSSETQYF.